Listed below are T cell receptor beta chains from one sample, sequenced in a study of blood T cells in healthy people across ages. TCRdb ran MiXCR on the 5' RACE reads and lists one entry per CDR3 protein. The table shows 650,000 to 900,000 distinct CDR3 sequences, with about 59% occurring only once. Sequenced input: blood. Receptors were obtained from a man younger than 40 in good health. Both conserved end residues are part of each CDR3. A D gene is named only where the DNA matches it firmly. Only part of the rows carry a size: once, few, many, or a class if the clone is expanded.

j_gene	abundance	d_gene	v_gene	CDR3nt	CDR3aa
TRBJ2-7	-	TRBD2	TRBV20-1	TGCAGTGCTAGAGAAAGGGCTAGCGGGGGGTTCTACGAGCAGTACTTC	CSARERASGGFYEQYF
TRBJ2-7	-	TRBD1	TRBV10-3	TGTGCCATCAGCCCCGACAGGGGTTTCCACGAGCAGTACTTC	CAISPDRGFHEQYF
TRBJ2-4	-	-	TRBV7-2	TGTGCCAGCAGTGAGGGGTCCGGGCGGGGCATTTCCAAAAACATTCAGTACTTC	CASSEGSGRGISKNIQYF
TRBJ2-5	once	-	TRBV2	TGTGCCAGCAGTGACTTCGGGATGGCTAAGACCCAGTACTTC	CASSDFGMAKTQYF
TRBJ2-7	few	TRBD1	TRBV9	TGTGCCAGCAGCACTCGACAGGGGTCCCCCGCCGAGCAGTACTTC	CASSTRQGSPAEQYF
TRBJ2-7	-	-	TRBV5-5	TGTGCCAGCAGCTTGGATTCATCGCCGGGAGCTCCCTACGAGCAGTACTTC	CASSLDSSPGAPYEQYF
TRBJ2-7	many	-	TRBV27	TGTGCCACCAGACTAGGGCAGGGGGGCAACGAGCAGTACTTC	CATRLGQGGNEQYF
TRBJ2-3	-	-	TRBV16	TGTGCCAGCAGCCAATGGGACACCCGCACAGATACGCAGTATTTT	CASSQWDTRTDTQYF
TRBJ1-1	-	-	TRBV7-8	TGTGCCAGCAGCTGGGGGAGGGGCACTGAAGCTTTCTTT	CASSWGRGTEAFF
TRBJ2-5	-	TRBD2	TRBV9	TGTGCCAGCAGCGTATCGGGGGGGCTGGGGGAGACCCAGTACTTC	CASSVSGGLGETQYF
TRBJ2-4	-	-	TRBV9	TGTGCCAGCAGCTCACAAGGGGTGGCCGTACGGGAGCAGTACTTC	CASSSQGVAVREQYF
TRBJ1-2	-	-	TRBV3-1	TGTGCCAGCAGCCAGGAGGGTGGGGGCTACACCTTC	CASSQEGGGYTF